Below are 16 T cell receptor beta chains sequenced from a single sample in a study of T cell repertoires in ileal Crohn's disease. TCRdb keeps only in-frame clones here, not all; method: immunoSEQ multiplex PCR. The repertoire holds tens of thousands of clones, with 85% to 90% as singletons. Time point noted: neoterminal ileum biopsy at postoperative endoscopy, about 6 months after surgery. Material: ileal tissue. Every receptor here comes from an adult with Crohn's disease.

This clone was observed once. The rearrangement joins TRBV5-1 to TRBJ1-2, with D maybe TRBD1 (6 bases). V was pared by 3 bases and J by 5 bases, with 11 bases between. Germline loops: CDR1 SGHRS, CDR2 YFSETQ. The CDR3 is made up of 13 amino acids. The CDR3 bases are TGCGCCAGCAGCTCTAATCAGGGGTATGGCTACACCTTC. Its protein is CASSSNQGYGYTF. The full variable domain, its missing parts supplied by reference TRBV5-1 and TRBJ1-2, is KAGVTQTPRYLIKTRGQQVTLSCSPISGHRSVSWYQQTPGQGLQFLFEYFSETQRNKGNFPGRFSGRQFSNSRSEMNVSTLELGDSALYLCASSSNQGYGYTFGSGTRLTVV.

The CDR3 loop is CASSLLVVGLDLHF. DNA of the CDR3: TGTGCCAGCAGCTTATTGGTGGTCGGGTTGGATCTCCACTTT. This chain links TRBV7-2 with TRBJ1-6, with D uncertain. The V end was cut by 2 bases, the J end by 16 bases, with 18 bases between. Germline loops: CDR1 SGHTA, CDR2 FQGNSA. The CDR3 runs to 14 residues.

The chain links TRBV27 to TRBJ2-7, with a weak D call TRBD2 (5 bases). There are 14 residues in the CDR3. In germline, CDR1 is MNHEY, CDR2 SMNVEV (reference sequence). Trimming removed 0 bases from V and 2 bases from J, with 8 bases in between. The chain's CDR3 is CASSLSSDTYEQYF. The CDR3 DNA reads TGTGCCAGCAGTTTATCTAGCGATACCTACGAGCAGTACTTC.

The chain is built from TRBV5-4 and TRBJ1-6; maybe TRBD1 (6 bases). The V end was cut by 2 bases, the J end by 9 bases, with 12 bases between. The germline V gene has CDR1 SGHNT and CDR2 YYREEE (reference sequence). The CDR3 runs to 14 residues. CDR3 nucleotide sequence: TGTGCCAGCAGCTTTAGTAGAGGGGGTTCACCCCTCCACTTT. This sequence encodes CASSFSRGGSPLHF.

This clone showed up just once. The rearrangement joins TRBV7-9 to TRBJ1-4, with unresolved D. CDR3 size: 14 residues. V was pared by 5 bases and J by 8 bases, with 15 bases between. Germline V CDR1 and CDR2: SEHNR, FQNEAQ (reference sequence). The CDR3 nucleotides are TGTGCCAGCAGCCCTCCCTCTGGAGGAGAAAAACTGTTTTTT. This gives the protein CASSPPSGGEKLFF.

This chain links TRBV7-8 with TRBJ2-7; TRBD1 is a possible D gene (5 bases). The CDR3 loop spans 13 amino acids. V gave up 7 bases and J gave up 0 bases, with 10 bases separating them. CDR1 and CDR2 from the germline V gene are SGHVS and FQNEAQ. The CDR3 loop reads CASTQGRSYEQYV. As DNA, the CDR3 is TGTGCCAGCACCCAGGGCCGCTCCTACGAGCAGTACGTC.

This chain uses TRBV5-1 with TRBJ2-1, with TRBD1 matching over 7 bases. The CDR3 is 15 residues long. With 1 base clipped from V and 4 bases from J, the junction kept 5 bases outside the gene matches. CDR1 and CDR2 (germline): SGHRS, YFSETQ. The CDR3 DNA follows: TGCGCCAGCAGCTTGTATTCGGGACAGTACAATGAGCAGTTCTTC. It specifies CASSLYSGQYNEQFF. Based on the CDR3 plus reference TRBV5-1 and TRBJ2-1, the full variable domain is KAGVTQTPRYLIKTRGQQVTLSCSPISGHRSVSWYQQTPGQGLQFLFEYFSETQRNKGNFPGRFSGRQFSNSRSEMNVSTLELGDSALYLCASSLYSGQYNEQFFGPGTRLTVL.

CDR3 in amino acids: CASNRQGSDGYTF. DNA for the CDR3: TGTGCCAGTAATAGACAGGGTAGCGATGGCTACACCTTC. This sequence joins TRBV19 and TRBJ1-2, with 7 bases identical to TRBD1. V trimming: 7 bases; J trimming: 6 bases; junction bases outside the gene matches: 8. CDR1 LNHDA and CDR2 SQIVND come from the germline V gene (reference sequence). CDR3 length: 13 residues.

V usage is TRBV10-3 and J usage is TRBJ2-6, with D tentatively TRBD2 (5 bases). This CDR3 has 15 amino acids. From germline, CDR1 is ENHRY and CDR2 SYGVKD. V was shortened by 8 bases and J by 0 bases, with 11 bases between the two germline ends. The CDR3 coding sequence is TGTGCCATCCATCGCGCGGGCTCTGGGGCCAACGTCCTGACTTTC. Translated: CAIHRAGSGANVLTF.

The rearrangement joins TRBV4-2 to TRBJ1-5, with unresolved D. CDR3 size: 16 residues. The germline CDR1 and CDR2 sequences are LGHNA and YNFKEQ. The ends were cut back, 0 bases at V and 4 bases at J, with 13 bases in the middle. As DNA, the CDR3 is TGTGCCAGCAGCCAAGAAACAACGGGGAATAATCAGCCCCAGCATTTT. Translating it yields CASSQETTGNNQPQHF.

The chain employs TRBV4-1 and TRBJ2-6; 9 positions match TRBD1. Germline-derived CDR1 and CDR2 are MGHRA and YSYEKL. V shed 3 bases and J 2 bases; nucleotides not matched to a gene: 11. This CDR3 has 19 amino acids. The CDR3 nucleotides are TGCGCCAGCAGCCACCCCTCCGGACAGGGGAGGACTGGGGCCAACGTCCTGACTTTC. Its protein product is CASSHPSGQGRTGANVLTF.

The V and J genes are TRBV18 and TRBJ1-2, with no clear D. The V gene's germline CDR1 is KGHSH and CDR2 LQKENI. V was pared by 2 bases and J by 6 bases, with 19 bases between. CDR3 length equals 16 residues. The CDR3 protein is CASSPIKSEGSNGYTF. The CDR3 region has the DNA TGTGCCAGCTCACCAATCAAATCGGAGGGATCTAATGGCTACACCTTC.

The genes are TRBV18 and TRBJ2-2, with a weak D call TRBD1 (6 bases). The V end lost 2 bases, the J end lost 6 bases, and 13 bases lay between the germline ends. The CDR3 totals 15 residues. From germline, CDR1 is KGHSH and CDR2 LQKENI. CDR3 sequence: CASSPEWGTPGELFF. As DNA, the CDR3 is TGTGCCAGCTCACCAGAGTGGGGGACACCCGGGGAGCTGTTTTTT.

The chain is built from TRBV11-3 and TRBJ2-5; D unclear. Trimming stripped 6 bases from V and 1 base from J, with 9 bases between. CDR1 and CDR2 from the germline V gene are SGHNT and YENEEA. CDR3 size: 13 residues. CDR3 in amino acids: CASRSDRQETQYF. CDR3 bases: TGTGCCAGCAGGAGCGATCGCCAAGAGACCCAGTACTTC.

The J gene is TRBJ2-1, the V gene TRBV6-4; 7 nucleotides align to TRBD2. Trimming at V came to 4 bases and at J to 7 bases, leaving 10 bases not matched to a gene. Germline assignment: CDR1 MRHNA and CDR2 SNTAGT. CDR3 length: 15 residues. The CDR3 sequence: CASSAMGGTFNEQFF. DNA for the CDR3: TGTGCCAGCAGTGCAATGGGGGGGACTTTTAATGAGCAGTTCTTC.

This chain links TRBV7-6 with TRBJ2-5; weak D call: TRBD1 (6 bases). CDR3 length equals 16 residues. The V gene lost 5 bases and the J gene lost 1 base, with 17 bases spanning the gap. Germline V gene lookup returns CDR1 SGHVS and CDR2 FNYEAQ. The CDR3 nucleotides are TGTGCCAGCAGCCCTGGGGGCCCAAGAGCCCAAGAGACCCAGTACTTC. Residues: CASSPGGPRAQETQYF.